One sample yielded the 17 T cell receptor beta chains listed below, sequenced in a study of beta chain features in type 1 diabetes. Study observations and caveats: Shorter TCRB CDR3s, moderately but significantly so, marked every one of the four CD4+ subsets in Type 1 diabetes patients.

No cognate antigen is known for these TCRs. The whole isolated RNA underwent reverse transcription, so sequencing captured expressed TCRB transcripts. Sequencing was performed with immunoSEQ multiplex PCR; in TCRdb, only in-frame clones are kept and a portion is missing. Here the sample spans 400,000 or so clones, 9.5% to 10% being singletons. The sequencing input was central memory CD4+ T cells from blood. Receptor source: a young man with type 1 diabetes.

The J gene is TRBJ1-2, the V gene TRBV5-1, with a weak D call TRBD1 (5 bases). Germline V gene lookup returns CDR1 SGHRS and CDR2 YFSETQ. The CDR3 consists of 14 residues. Trimming cost V 3 bases and J 1 base, with 10 bases left between them. CDR3: CASSYAGGNYGYTF. CDR3 nucleotide sequence: TGCGCCAGCAGCTACGCGGGGGGTAACTATGGCTACACCTTC.

The sample holds a few counts of this clone. The chain is built from TRBV28 and TRBJ2-6; D is undetermined. CDR1 MDHEN and CDR2 SYDVKM come from the germline V gene. The CDR3 is 13 residues long. The V gene lost 5 bases and the J gene lost 0 bases, with 2 bases spanning the gap. CDR3 sequence reads: CASSDSGANVLTF. The CDR3 nucleotides read TGTGCCAGCAGTGACTCTGGGGCCAACGTCCTGACTTTC. Complete variable domain (other parts from reference TRBV28 and TRBJ2-6): DVKVTQSSRYLVKRTGEKVFLECVQDMDHENMFWYRQDPGLGLRLIYFSYDVKMKEKGDIPEGYSVSREKKERFSLILESASTNQTSMYLCASSDSGANVLTFGAGSRLTVL.

This clone was found many times. The identical CDR3 is also encoded by other nucleotide sequences in the sample. V usage is TRBV7-9 and J usage is TRBJ1-1; no reliable D call. V was cut by 0 bases and J by 5 bases, with 7 bases left in between. This CDR3 spans 13 amino acids. The germline V gene has CDR1 SEHNR and CDR2 FQNEAQ (reference sequence). CDR3 protein: CASSLAEGTEAFF. In DNA, the CDR3 is TGTGCCAGCAGCTTAGCAGAGGGAACTGAAGCTTTCTTT.

This clone was picked up a small number of times. The chain carries TRBV7-9 and TRBJ1-1; D is ambiguous. V was cut by 3 bases and J by 3 bases, with 8 bases left in between. The germline V gene encodes CDR1 SEHNR and CDR2 FQNEAQ (reference sequence). The CDR3 is 13 amino acids. The CDR3 coding sequence is TGTGCCAGCAGCTTTTCTGGGGACACTGAAGCTTTCTTT. Encoded protein: CASSFSGDTEAFF.

In this sample, this clone turned up a few times. The chain links TRBV9 to TRBJ1-2; TRBD1 matches at 7 bases. This CDR3 region has 16 residues. Germline values: CDR1 SGDLS, CDR2 YYNGEE. V dropped 3 bases and J dropped 4; count of bases not matched to a gene: 12. CDR3 loop: CASSARETRQGYGYTF. CDR3 nucleotide sequence: TGTGCCAGCAGCGCGAGGGAAACAAGACAGGGCTATGGCTACACCTTC.

This chain joins TRBV7-9 and TRBJ2-5; TRBD1 matches 7 bases. J gave up 8 bases and V 6 bases, and 6 bases lay outside the gene matches. Germline assignment: CDR1 SEHNR and CDR2 FQNEAQ (reference sequence). The CDR3 runs 12 residues. The CDR3 is CASRARQGTQYF. CDR3 nucleotides: TGTGCCAGCAGAGCCCGACAGGGCACCCAGTACTTC.

In its sample, this clone was seen a few times. V usage is TRBV15 and J usage is TRBJ2-3, with D possibly called TRBD1 or TRBD2 (6 bases each). This CDR3 spans 15 amino acids. Trimming took 1 base from V and 4 from J, leaving 12 bases between them. From germline, CDR1 is LNHNV and CDR2 YYDKDF (reference sequence). The CDR3 DNA sequence: TGTGCCACCAGCAGAGGTTCCGGGGGCCCAGATACGCAGTATTTT. Amino acid sequence: CATSRGSGGPDTQYF. The full variable domain, its missing parts supplied by reference TRBV15 and TRBJ2-3, is DAMVIQNPRYQVTQFGKPVTLSCSQTLNHNVMYWYQQKSSQAPKLLFHYYDKDFNNEADTPDNFQSRRPNTSFCFLDIRSPGLGDTAMYLCATSRGSGGPDTQYFGPGTRLTVL.

The chain is built from TRBV7-8 and TRBJ1-5, with TRBD1 identical over 7 bases. This CDR3 has 14 amino acids. V lost 5 bases and J lost 4; bases outside the gene matches: 5. Looked up from germline, CDR1 is SGHVS and CDR2 is FQNEAQ. In DNA form, the CDR3 reads TGTGCCAGCAGCCACAGGGGTTTGAATCAGCCCCAGCATTTT. It is translated as CASSHRGLNQPQHF.

The chain combines TRBV7-3 with TRBJ2-3, with D perhaps being TRBD1 or TRBD2 (5 bases each). Germline values: CDR1 SGHTA, CDR2 FQGTGA. V dropped 5 bases and J dropped 0 bases, with 9 bases sitting between them. This CDR3 contains 14 residues. CDR3 nucleotide sequence: TGTGCCAGCAGCCCGGGACGAAGCACAGATACGCAGTATTTT. Amino acids: CASSPGRSTDTQYF.

In this sample, this clone turned up a few times. The J gene is TRBJ2-5, the V gene TRBV11-2; D remains unclear. This CDR3 spans 14 amino acids. CDR1 is SGHAT, CDR2 FQNNGV, per germline. Trimming shortened V by 5 bases and J by 1 base, and 11 bases separated the two germline ends. The CDR3: CASSPSYGQETQYF. As DNA, the CDR3 is TGTGCCAGCAGCCCCTCATACGGCCAAGAGACCCAGTACTTC.

This clone was detected a few times. The chain carries TRBV10-1 and TRBJ2-5; D remains unclear. Per germline, CDR1 WNHNN and CDR2 SYGVQD (reference sequence). This CDR3 is 13 amino acids long. Deletions cut 3 bases from V and 4 bases from J, with 9 bases between. The CDR3 DNA reads as TGCGCCAGCAGTGATTACAAGGGAGAGACCCAGTACTTC. Translated: CASSDYKGETQYF.

This clone was counted between two and nine times. V and J are TRBV11-2 and TRBJ2-5, with D perhaps TRBD2 (6 bases). Trimming shortened V by 2 bases and J by 5 bases, and 18 bases separated the two germline ends. Germline V CDR1 and CDR2: SGHAT, FQNNGV. The CDR3 is 16 residues long. As DNA, the CDR3 is TGTGCCAGCAGCTTATCCTCAGCGGGTTTTGGCGAGACCCAGTACTTC. It translates to CASSLSSAGFGETQYF. The full variable domain, completed using reference TRBV11-2 and TRBJ2-5, is EAGVAQSPRYKIIEKRQSVAFWCNPISGHATLYWYQQILGQGPKLLIQFQNNGVVDDSQLPKDRFSAERLKGVDSTLKIQPAKLEDSAVYLCASSLSSAGFGETQYFGPGTRLLVL.

This chain connects TRBV9 to TRBJ2-2; maybe TRBD2 (6 bases). In germline, CDR1 is SGDLS, CDR2 YYNGEE. V was trimmed by 4 bases and J by 6 bases, leaving 16 bases between them. The CDR3 loop spans 15 amino acids. The CDR3 loop reads CASSPRTGLAGELFF. The CDR3 DNA reads as TGTGCCAGCAGCCCCCGGACGGGACTGGCCGGGGAGCTGTTTTTT. Using reference TRBV9 and TRBJ2-2 for the parts outside the CDR3, the full variable domain is DSGVTQTPKHLITATGQRVTLRCSPRSGDLSVYWYQQSLDQGLQFLIQYYNGEERAKGNILERFSAQQFPDLHSELNLSSLELGDSALYFCASSPRTGLAGELFFGEGSRLTVL.

This clone was recorded a few times. This chain connects TRBV6-5 to TRBJ2-5; 12 bases line up with TRBD2. CDR3 length: 15 residues. The ends lost 6 bases at V and 9 bases at J; junction bases unmatched: 11. Looked up from germline, CDR1 is MNHEY and CDR2 is SVGAGI. DNA for the CDR3: TGTGCCAGCAGCCAGACTAGCGGGAGAGGGGTTCCCCAGTACTTC. It specifies CASSQTSGRGVPQYF.

This clone was found a few times. Other nucleotide sequences in the sample specify the same CDR3. This chain connects TRBV28 to TRBJ1-3; 7 bases agree with TRBD1. CDR3 length: 15 amino acids. Trimming at V came to 5 bases and at J to 0 bases, leaving 4 bases not matched to a gene. The V gene's germline CDR1 is MDHEN and CDR2 SYDVKM. The CDR3 loop is CASSAGTASGNTIYF. The CDR3 nucleotides are TGTGCCAGCAGTGCGGGGACAGCCTCTGGAAACACCATATATTTT.

The chain employs TRBV5-1 and TRBJ2-5; 10 bases line up with TRBD2. V lost 3 bases to trimming and J lost 2 bases; unmatched junction nucleotides: 10. The germline CDR1 and CDR2 sequences are SGHRS and YFSETQ. The CDR3 spans 17 residues. CDR3 loop: CASSSGTSAFFQETQYF. In nucleotides, the CDR3 is TGCGCCAGCAGCTCCGGGACTAGCGCCTTTTTTCAAGAGACCCAGTACTTC.

This clone has just a few counts. The V and J genes are TRBV9 and TRBJ2-1; a weak D match, TRBD2 (5 bases). V was shortened by 5 bases and J by 5 bases, with 14 bases between the two germline ends. The length of the CDR3 is 14 residues. Germline CDR1 SGDLS, CDR2 YYNGEE. The CDR3 spells CASSIRTDNNEQFF. The CDR3 DNA reads TGTGCCAGCAGTATAAGGACTGACAACAATGAGCAGTTCTTC.